This T cell receptor (beta chain) was captured by sequencing in a study of the immune and genomic landscape of osteosarcoma. V dropped 6 bases and J dropped 2; count of bases not matched to a gene: 9. This CDR3 comprises 15 residues. CDR1 is MNHEY and CDR2 is SVGAGI in the germline V gene. Repertoires were generated with immunoSEQ multiplex PCR, while TCRdb's copy carries only in-frame clones and drops some. In the table there are some 5,200 clones, around 80% of which are singletons. Poor-prognosis osteosarcoma patients supplied post-treatment primary, local recurrence and metastasis tumor specimens.

The material sequenced was osteosarcoma tumor tissue from the lung. The chain couples TRBV6-5 to TRBJ2-7; TRBD2 matches 8 bases. This clonotype was sampled from a human donor with osteosarcoma. CDR3 nucleotides: TGTGCCAGCAGCCTTAGCGGGATTGGTACCTACGAGCAGTACTTC. This gives the protein CASSLSGIGTYEQYF.